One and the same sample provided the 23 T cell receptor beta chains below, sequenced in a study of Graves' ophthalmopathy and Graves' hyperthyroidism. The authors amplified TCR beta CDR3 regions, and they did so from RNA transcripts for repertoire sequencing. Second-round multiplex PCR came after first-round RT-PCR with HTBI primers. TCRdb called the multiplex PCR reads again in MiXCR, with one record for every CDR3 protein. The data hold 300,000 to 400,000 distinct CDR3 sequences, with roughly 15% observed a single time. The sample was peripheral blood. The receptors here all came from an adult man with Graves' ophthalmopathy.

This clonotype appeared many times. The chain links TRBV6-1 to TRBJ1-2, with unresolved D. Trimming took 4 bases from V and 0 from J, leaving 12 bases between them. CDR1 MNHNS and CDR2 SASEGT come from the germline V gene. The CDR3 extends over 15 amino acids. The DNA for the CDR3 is TGTGCCAGCAGTGGTAGCGTTCTAGCTAACTATGGCTACACCTTC. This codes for CASSGSVLANYGYTF.

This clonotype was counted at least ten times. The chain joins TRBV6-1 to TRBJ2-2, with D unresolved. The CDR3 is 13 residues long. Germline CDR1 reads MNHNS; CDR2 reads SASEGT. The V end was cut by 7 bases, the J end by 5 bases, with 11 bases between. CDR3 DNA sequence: TGTGCCAGCACCCGCCCTGTGACCGGGGAGCTGTTTTTT. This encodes CASTRPVTGELFF.

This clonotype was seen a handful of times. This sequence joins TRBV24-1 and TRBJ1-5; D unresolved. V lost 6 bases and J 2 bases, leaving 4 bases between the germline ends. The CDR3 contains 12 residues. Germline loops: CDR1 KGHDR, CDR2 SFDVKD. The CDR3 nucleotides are TGTGCCACCAGTTACGGCAATCAGCCCCAGCATTTT. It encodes CATSYGNQPQHF.

The CDR3 sequence is CASSFASLAKNIQYF. The CDR3 DNA sequence: TGTGCCAGCAGCTTTGCCTCGTTAGCCAAAAACATTCAGTACTTC. The chain uses TRBV11-2 and TRBJ2-4; D is unclear. Germline V gives CDR1 SGHAT, CDR2 FQNNGV. Trimming took off 3 bases at V and 0 bases at J, with 9 bases between the two ends. The CDR3 is 15 amino acids.

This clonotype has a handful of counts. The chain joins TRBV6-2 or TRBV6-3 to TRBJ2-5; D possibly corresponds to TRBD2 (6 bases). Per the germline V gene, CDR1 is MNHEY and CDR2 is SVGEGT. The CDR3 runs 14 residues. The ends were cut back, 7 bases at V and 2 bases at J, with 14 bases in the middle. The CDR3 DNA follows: TGTGCCAGCAACTTCGGGACTCCACAAGAGACCCAGTACTTC. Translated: CASNFGTPQETQYF.

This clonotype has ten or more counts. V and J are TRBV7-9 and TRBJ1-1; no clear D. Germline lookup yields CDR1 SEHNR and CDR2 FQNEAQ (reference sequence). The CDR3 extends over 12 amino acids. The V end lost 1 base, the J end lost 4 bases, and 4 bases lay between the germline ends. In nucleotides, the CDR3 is TGTGCCAGCAGCTTAGGGGCCACTGAAGCTTTCTTT. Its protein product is CASSLGATEAFF.

This CDR3 is CASSDSTSGGADTQYF. CDR3 nucleotide sequence: TGTGCCAGCAGTGACTCAACCAGCGGCGGAGCAGATACGCAGTATTTT. The chain uses TRBV6-4 and TRBJ2-3, with D possibly being TRBD2 (5 bases). The CDR3 consists of 16 residues. Trimming removed 0 bases from V and 4 bases from J, with 14 bases in between. In germline, CDR1 is MRHNA, CDR2 SNTAGT.

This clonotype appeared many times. The CDR3 protein is CASSQTGAYEQYF. The CDR3, as DNA: TGTGCCAGCAGCCAAACAGGAGCCTACGAGCAGTACTTC. The chain carries TRBV3-1 and TRBJ2-7, with a tentative D call TRBD1 (5 bases). The CDR3 loop spans 13 amino acids. CDR1 and CDR2 from the germline V gene are LGHDT and YNNKEL (reference sequence). Trimming shortened V by 2 bases and J by 2 bases, and 7 bases separated the two germline ends.

The CDR3 DNA is TGCAGTGCTAGACCTCTCGATGGGGGCTGGGAGACCCAGTACTTC. Amino acid sequence: CSARPLDGGWETQYF. The chain has TRBV20-1 and TRBJ2-5; D might be TRBD1 (6 bases). Between the trimmed V and J ends, which lost 2 bases and 5 bases, there was a span of 18 bases. The CDR3 has 15 residues. Germline values: CDR1 DFQATT, CDR2 SNEGSKA (reference sequence).

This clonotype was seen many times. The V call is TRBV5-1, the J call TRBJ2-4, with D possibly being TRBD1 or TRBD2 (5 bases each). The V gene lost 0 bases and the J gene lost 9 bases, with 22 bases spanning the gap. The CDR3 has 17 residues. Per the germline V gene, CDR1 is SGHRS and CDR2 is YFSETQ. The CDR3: CASSLDHWVEGQTIQYF. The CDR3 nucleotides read TGCGCCAGCAGCTTGGACCACTGGGTTGAGGGGCAGACCATTCAGTACTTC.

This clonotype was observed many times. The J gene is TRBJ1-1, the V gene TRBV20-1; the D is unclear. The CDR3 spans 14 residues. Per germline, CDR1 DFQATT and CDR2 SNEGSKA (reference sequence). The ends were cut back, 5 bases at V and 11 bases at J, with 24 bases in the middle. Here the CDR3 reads CSASGVRGFTLAFF. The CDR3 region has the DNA TGCAGTGCTTCGGGTGTAAGAGGGTTCACCTTGGCTTTCTTT.

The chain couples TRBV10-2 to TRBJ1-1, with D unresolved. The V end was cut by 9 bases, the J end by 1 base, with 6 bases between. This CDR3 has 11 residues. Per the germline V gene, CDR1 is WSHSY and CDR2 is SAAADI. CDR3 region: CASSENTEAFF. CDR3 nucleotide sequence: TGCGCCAGTTCTGAGAACACTGAAGCTTTCTTT.

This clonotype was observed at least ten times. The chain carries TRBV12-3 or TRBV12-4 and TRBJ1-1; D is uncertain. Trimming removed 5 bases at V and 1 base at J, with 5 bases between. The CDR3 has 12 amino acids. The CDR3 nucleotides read TGTGCCAGCAGTAACGCGAACACTGAAGCTTTCTTT. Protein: CASSNANTEAFF.

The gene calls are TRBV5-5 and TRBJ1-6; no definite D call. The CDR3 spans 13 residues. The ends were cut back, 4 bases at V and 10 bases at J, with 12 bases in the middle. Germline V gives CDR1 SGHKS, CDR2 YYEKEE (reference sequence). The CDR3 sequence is CASSGILESPLHF. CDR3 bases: TGTGCCAGCAGCGGAATACTGGAATCACCCCTCCACTTT.

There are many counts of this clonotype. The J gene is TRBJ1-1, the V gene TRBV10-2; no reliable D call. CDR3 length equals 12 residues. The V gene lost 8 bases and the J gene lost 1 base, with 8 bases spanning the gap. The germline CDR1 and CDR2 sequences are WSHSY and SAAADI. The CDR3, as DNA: TGCGCCAGCCAGGCGAGGAACACTGAAGCTTTCTTT. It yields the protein CASQARNTEAFF.

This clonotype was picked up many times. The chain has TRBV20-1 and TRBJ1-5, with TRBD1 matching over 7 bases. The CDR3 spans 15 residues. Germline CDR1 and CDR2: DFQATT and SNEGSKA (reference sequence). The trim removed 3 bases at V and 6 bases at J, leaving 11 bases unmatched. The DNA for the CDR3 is TGCAGTGCTAGTTTCAGGGGGGCGCGGAGTCAGCCCCAGCATTTT. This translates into CSASFRGARSQPQHF.

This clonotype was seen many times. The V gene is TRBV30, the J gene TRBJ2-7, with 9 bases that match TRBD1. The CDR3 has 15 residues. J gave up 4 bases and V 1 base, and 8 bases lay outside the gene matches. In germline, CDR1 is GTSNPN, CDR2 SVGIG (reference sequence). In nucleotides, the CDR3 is TGTGCCTGGAGTGACACATGGACAGGGGAGTACGAGCAGTACTTC. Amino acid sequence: CAWSDTWTGEYEQYF.

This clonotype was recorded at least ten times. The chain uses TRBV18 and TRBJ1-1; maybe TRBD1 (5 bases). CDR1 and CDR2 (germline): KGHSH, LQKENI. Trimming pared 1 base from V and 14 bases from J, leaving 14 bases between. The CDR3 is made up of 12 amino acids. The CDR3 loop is CASSPLAGLYFF. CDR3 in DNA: TGTGCCAGCTCACCACTTGCAGGGTTATACTTCTTT. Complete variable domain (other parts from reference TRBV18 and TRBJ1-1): NAGVMQNPRHLVRRRGQEARLRCSPMKGHSHVYWYRQLPEEGLKFMVYLQKENIIDESGMPKERFSAEFPKEGPSILRIQQVVRGDSAAYFCASSPLAGLYFFGQGTRLTVV.

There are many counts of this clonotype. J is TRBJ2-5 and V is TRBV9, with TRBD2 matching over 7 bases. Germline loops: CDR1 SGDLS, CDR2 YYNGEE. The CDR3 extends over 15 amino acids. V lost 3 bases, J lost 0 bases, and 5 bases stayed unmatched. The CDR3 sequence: CASSGPGGYQETQYF. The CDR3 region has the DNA TGTGCCAGCAGCGGCCCCGGGGGGTACCAAGAGACCCAGTACTTC.

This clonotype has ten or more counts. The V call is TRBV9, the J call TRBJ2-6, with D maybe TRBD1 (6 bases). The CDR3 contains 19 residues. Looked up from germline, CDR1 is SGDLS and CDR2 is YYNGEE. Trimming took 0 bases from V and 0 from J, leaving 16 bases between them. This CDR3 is CASSVGPPDRGSGANVLTF. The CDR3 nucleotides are TGTGCCAGCAGCGTAGGCCCCCCGGACAGAGGCTCTGGGGCCAACGTCCTGACTTTC. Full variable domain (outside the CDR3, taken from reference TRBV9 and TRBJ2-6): DSGVTQTPKHLITATGQRVTLRCSPRSGDLSVYWYQQSLDQGLQFLIQYYNGEERAKGNILERFSAQQFPDLHSELNLSSLELGDSALYFCASSVGPPDRGSGANVLTFGAGSRLTVL.

CDR3 DNA: TGCGCCAGCAGCTTTAACCCAGCGGGGAAATACGAGCAGTACTTC. Translating gives CASSFNPAGKYEQYF. The rearrangement joins TRBV5-1 to TRBJ2-7; 7 bases are shared with TRBD2. V shed 2 bases and J 4 bases; nucleotides not matched to a gene: 9. CDR1 is SGHRS, CDR2 YFSETQ, per germline. CDR3 size: 15 residues. Based on the CDR3 plus reference TRBV5-1 and TRBJ2-7, the full variable domain is KAGVTQTPRYLIKTRGQQVTLSCSPISGHRSVSWYQQTPGQGLQFLFEYFSETQRNKGNFPGRFSGRQFSNSRSEMNVSTLELGDSALYLCASSFNPAGKYEQYFGPGTRLTVT.

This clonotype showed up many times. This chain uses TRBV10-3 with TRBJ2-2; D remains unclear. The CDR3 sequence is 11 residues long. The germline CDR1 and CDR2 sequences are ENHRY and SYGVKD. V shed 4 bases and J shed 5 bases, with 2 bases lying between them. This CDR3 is CAISGTGELFF. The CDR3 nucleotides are TGTGCCATCAGTGGGACCGGGGAGCTGTTTTTT.

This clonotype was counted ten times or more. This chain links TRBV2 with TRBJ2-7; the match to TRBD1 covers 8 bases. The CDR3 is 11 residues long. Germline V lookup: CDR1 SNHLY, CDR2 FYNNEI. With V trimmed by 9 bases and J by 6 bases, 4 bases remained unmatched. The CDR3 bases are TGTGCCAGTAGGACAGGGATCGAGCAGTACTTC. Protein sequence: CASRTGIEQYF.